What follows are 15 T cell receptor beta chains derived from one specimen sequenced in a study of identical twins. TCRdb ran MiXCR on the 5' RACE reads and lists one entry per CDR3 protein. This table has 450,000 to 650,000 distinct CDR3 sequences, more than 9% appearing once. This sample was also put to use in a study of yellow fever vaccine responses in identical twins.

Material: PBMCs. The receptors here all came from a woman aged 18-35 years in good health.

The table lists this clonotype with many counts. The chain combines TRBV29-1 with TRBJ1-5; TRBD1 is a possible D gene (5 bases). The CDR3 is 13 amino acids. V was clipped by 1 base and J by 6 bases, with 10 bases between them. CDR1 is SQVTM and CDR2 is ANQGSEA in the germline V gene. The CDR3 loop is CSVEVGQGQPQHF. Here the CDR3 DNA reads TGCAGCGTTGAAGTGGGGCAGGGTCAGCCCCAGCATTTT.

In its sample, this clonotype was seen a few times. V is TRBV5-8 and J is TRBJ1-1, with D possibly matching TRBD1 (5 bases). From germline, CDR1 is SGHTS and CDR2 YDEGEE. Trimming removed 4 bases at V and 6 bases at J, with 16 bases between. CDR3 length: 14 amino acids. The CDR3 sequence: CASSRVAGEPEAFF. CDR3 bases: TGTGCCAGCAGCCGGGTGGCGGGGGAGCCTGAAGCTTTCTTT.

This clonotype was counted a few times. V gene TRBV4-3 combines with J gene TRBJ2-1; D gene ambiguous. Trimming took 0 bases from V and 4 from J, leaving 10 bases between them. There are 15 residues in the CDR3. Per germline, CDR1 LGHNA and CDR2 YSLEER. The chain's CDR3 is CASSQDSLRYNEQFF. CDR3 DNA sequence: TGCGCCAGCAGCCAAGATTCCCTCCGATACAATGAGCAGTTCTTC.

The chain couples TRBV7-9 to TRBJ2-2; possibly TRBD1 or TRBD2 for D (5 bases each). Germline V lookup: CDR1 SEHNR, CDR2 FQNEAQ (reference sequence). The CDR3 runs 17 residues. V lost 6 bases and J lost 2, with 19 bases in between. CDR3 protein: CASRRNPGTDNTGELFF. CDR3 DNA sequence: TGTGCCAGCAGACGCAACCCCGGGACGGATAACACCGGGGAGCTGTTTTTT.

This clonotype was seen many times. The chain employs TRBV2 and TRBJ1-2; D is ambiguous. CDR3 length equals 12 residues. With 5 bases removed from V and 3 bases from J, the gap between germline ends came to 7 bases. Germline loops: CDR1 SNHLY, CDR2 FYNNEI. The CDR3 loop is CASSFAYYGYTF. The CDR3, as DNA: TGTGCCAGCAGTTTCGCCTACTATGGCTACACCTTC.

The chain uses TRBV5-1 and TRBJ2-1; 10 nucleotides agree with TRBD2. J lost 6 bases, V lost 6 bases, and 9 bases had no gene match. There are 15 residues in the CDR3. Germline V CDR1 and CDR2: SGHRS, YFSETQ. The CDR3 loop is CASTFGTSVTNEQFF. The DNA of the CDR3 is TGCGCCAGCACCTTCGGGACTAGCGTAACCAATGAGCAGTTCTTC.

This clonotype has a handful of counts. This chain joins TRBV20-1 and TRBJ2-7; 7 bases are shared with TRBD1. Germline V gene sequence: CDR1 DFQATT, CDR2 SNEGSKA (reference sequence). This CDR3 comprises 14 residues. Trimming removed 8 bases from V and 7 bases from J; junction bases left unmatched: 17. The DNA of the CDR3 is TGCAGTTTCTATTACCCGGGACAGTCCGGGGAGCAGTACTTC. Translating gives CSFYYPGQSGEQYF.

The rearrangement uses TRBV2 and TRBJ2-4; D may be TRBD2 (5 bases). The germline V gene has CDR1 SNHLY and CDR2 FYNNEI. Trimming left V 3 bases short and J 8 bases short, with 17 bases between. The CDR3 is made up of 15 amino acids. CDR3 in amino acids: CASSDPWSSEDIQYF. CDR3 in DNA: TGTGCCAGCAGTGACCCGTGGAGTAGCGAGGACATTCAGTACTTC. Drawing the rest from reference TRBV2 and TRBJ2-4, the complete variable domain is EPEVTQTPSHQVTQMGQEVILRCVPISNHLYFYWYRQILGQKVEFLVSFYNNEISEKSEIFDDQFSVERPDGSNFTLKIRSTKLEDSAMYFCASSDPWSSEDIQYFGAGTRLSVL.

This clonotype has only a few counts. The chain uses TRBV2 and TRBJ2-3; maybe TRBD2 (5 bases). Germline CDR1 is SNHLY and CDR2 is FYNNEI. The CDR3 contains 14 residues. Trimming took 7 bases from V and 4 from J, leaving 15 bases between them. The DNA of the CDR3 is TGTGCCAGCATTTGGACTCTAGCCGCAGATACGCAGTATTTT. Translation: CASIWTLAADTQYF.

The V call is TRBV5-1, the J call TRBJ2-7, with D unresolved. The CDR3 totals 13 residues. The V gene's germline CDR1 is SGHRS and CDR2 YFSETQ. Between the trimmed V and J ends, which lost 3 bases and 1 base, there was a span of 8 bases. The CDR3 is CASSSTVSYEQYF. DNA of the CDR3: TGCGCCAGCAGCTCGACGGTATCCTACGAGCAGTACTTC.

In its sample, this clonotype was seen a few times. The chain combines TRBV20-1 with TRBJ2-4; TRBD2 aligns across 13 bases. V shed 0 bases and J 8 bases; nucleotides not matched to a gene: 10. CDR3 length: 17 amino acids. The germline gives CDR1 DFQATT, CDR2 SNEGSKA (reference sequence). This CDR3 is CSARDRVLAGGGDIQYF. In DNA form, the CDR3 reads TGCAGTGCTAGAGATCGCGTACTAGCGGGAGGGGGAGACATTCAGTACTTC.

The V gene is TRBV24-1, the J gene TRBJ2-5, with 14 nucleotides matching TRBD2. CDR3 size: 17 residues. V gave up 8 bases and J gave up 0 bases; unmatched junction bases: 7. Looked up from germline, CDR1 is KGHDR and CDR2 is SFDVKD. The CDR3 sequence is CATTRLAGGAYQETQYF. CDR3 nucleotides: TGTGCCACCACCAGACTAGCGGGAGGGGCGTACCAAGAGACCCAGTACTTC.

This clonotype was seen at least ten times. The gene calls are TRBV12-3 or TRBV12-4 and TRBJ1-4; D not resolved. CDR3 length: 12 residues. V was cut by 6 bases and J by 5 bases, with 7 bases left in between. This CDR3 is CASRFRNEKLFF. CDR3 DNA: TGTGCCAGCAGGTTTCGGAATGAAAAACTGTTTTTT.

This clonotype was observed many times. The CDR3 reads CASSHWTGGTGELFF. CDR3 in DNA: TGTGCCAGCAGTCACTGGACAGGGGGCACCGGGGAGCTGTTTTTT. The rearrangement links TRBV6-2 or TRBV6-3 to TRBJ2-2; TRBD1 aligns across 10 bases. Losses at the gene ends were 5 bases for V and 4 bases for J; bases not matched to a gene: 4. This CDR3 is 15 amino acids long. Germline V CDR1 and CDR2: MNHEY, SVGEGT.

This clonotype was counted a few times. The genes are TRBV29-1 and TRBJ1-2; TRBD1 is a possible D gene (5 bases). Germline values: CDR1 SQVTM, CDR2 ANQGSEA. V lost 1 base, J lost 8 bases, and 14 bases lay in between. The length of the CDR3 is 13 residues. The DNA of the CDR3 is TGCAGCGTTGAAGCTACGGGGGGTAGAGGCTACACCTTC. Translating gives CSVEATGGRGYTF.